This T cell receptor beta chain was recovered during a study of T cells in Graves' hyperthyroidism and ophthalmopathy. Study outcomes and limitations: Among thyroid clonotypes expanded above 0.001, most also appeared in blood.

The CDR3 has 14 amino acids. The V gene end was trimmed by 1 base and the J gene end by 6 bases; junction bases not matched to a gene: 3. Germline-derived CDR1 and CDR2 are SGHRS and YFSETQ. Graves' hyperthyroidism was deemed stable given no ophthalmopathy progression within 18 months. Amplified TCR beta CDR3 regions came from RNA transcripts. Primed by the HTBI set, a first-round RT-PCR was run on the TCR CDR3. MiXCR was run by TCRdb on the multiplex PCR reads, yielding one entry per CDR3 protein. The data show about 480,000 distinct CDR3 sequences, about 15% seen once. In regard to this clonotype: Its antigen is unknown.

This chain joins TRBV5-1 and TRBJ2-7; TRBD2 matches at 11 bases. The clonotype comes from a young woman with Graves' hyperthyroidism. Sequenced: blood. The CDR3 DNA is TGCGCCAGCAGCTTGACTAGCGGGGGCGGCGAGCAGTACTTC. It codes for CASSLTSGGGEQYF.